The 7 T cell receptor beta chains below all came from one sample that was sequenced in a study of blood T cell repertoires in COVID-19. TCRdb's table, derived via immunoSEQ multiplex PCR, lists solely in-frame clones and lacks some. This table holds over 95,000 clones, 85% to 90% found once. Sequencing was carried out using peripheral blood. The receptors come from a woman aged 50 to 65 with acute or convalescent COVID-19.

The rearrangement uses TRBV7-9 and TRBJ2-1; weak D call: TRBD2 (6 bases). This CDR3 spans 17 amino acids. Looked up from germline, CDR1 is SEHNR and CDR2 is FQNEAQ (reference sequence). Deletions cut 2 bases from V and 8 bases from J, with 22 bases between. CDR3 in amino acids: CASSLSFRGGSPDEQFF. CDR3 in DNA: TGTGCCAGCAGCTTATCCTTCCGAGGAGGGAGCCCCGATGAGCAGTTCTTC.

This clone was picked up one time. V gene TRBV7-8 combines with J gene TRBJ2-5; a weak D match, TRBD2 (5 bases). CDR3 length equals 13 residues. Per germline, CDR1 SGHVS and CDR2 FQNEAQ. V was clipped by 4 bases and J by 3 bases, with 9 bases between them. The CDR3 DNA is TGTGCCAGCAGCTCGGACTTAAAAGAGACCCAGTACTTC. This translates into CASSSDLKETQYF.

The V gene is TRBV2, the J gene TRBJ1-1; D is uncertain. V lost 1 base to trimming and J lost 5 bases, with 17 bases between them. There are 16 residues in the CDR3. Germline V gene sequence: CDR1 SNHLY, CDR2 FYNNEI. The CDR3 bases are TGTGCCAGCAGTGAAGTGGCGACGCCCGGAGGGACTGAAGCTTTCTTT. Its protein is CASSEVATPGGTEAFF. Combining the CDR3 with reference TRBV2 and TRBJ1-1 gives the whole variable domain EPEVTQTPSHQVTQMGQEVILRCVPISNHLYFYWYRQILGQKVEFLVSFYNNEISEKSEIFDDQFSVERPDGSNFTLKIRSTKLEDSAMYFCASSEVATPGGTEAFFGQGTRLTVV.

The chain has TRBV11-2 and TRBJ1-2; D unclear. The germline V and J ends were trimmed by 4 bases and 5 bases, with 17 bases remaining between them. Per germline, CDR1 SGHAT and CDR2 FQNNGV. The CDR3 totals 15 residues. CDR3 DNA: TGTGCCAGCAGCTCGATTCAAAGAAATCTATATGGCTACACCTTC. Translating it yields CASSSIQRNLYGYTF.

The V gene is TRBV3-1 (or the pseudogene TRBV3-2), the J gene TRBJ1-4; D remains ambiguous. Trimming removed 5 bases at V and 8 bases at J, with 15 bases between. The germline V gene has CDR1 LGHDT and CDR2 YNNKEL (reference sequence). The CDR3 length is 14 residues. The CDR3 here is CASSTGRVGEKLFF. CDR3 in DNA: TGTGCCAGCAGCACCGGGAGGGTGGGAGAAAAACTGTTTTTT.

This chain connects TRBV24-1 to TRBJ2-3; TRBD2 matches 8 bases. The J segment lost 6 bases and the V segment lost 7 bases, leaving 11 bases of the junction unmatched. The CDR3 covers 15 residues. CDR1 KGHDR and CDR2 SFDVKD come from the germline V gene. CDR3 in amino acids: CATSDGRATADTQYF. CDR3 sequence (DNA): TGTGCCACCAGCGACGGGAGGGCCACAGCGGATACGCAGTATTTT.

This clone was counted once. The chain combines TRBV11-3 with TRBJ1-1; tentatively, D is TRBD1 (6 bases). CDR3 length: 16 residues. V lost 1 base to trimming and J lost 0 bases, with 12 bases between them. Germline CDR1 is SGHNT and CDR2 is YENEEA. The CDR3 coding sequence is TGTGCCAGCAGCTTAGTCAGTAGGACAGTGAACACTGAAGCTTTCTTT. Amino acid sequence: CASSLVSRTVNTEAFF. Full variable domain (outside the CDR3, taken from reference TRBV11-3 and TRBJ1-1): EAGVVQSPRYKIIEKKQPVAFWCNPISGHNTLYWYLQNLGQGPELLIRYENEEAVDDSQLPKDRFSAERLKGVDSTLKIQPAELGDSAVYLCASSLVSRTVNTEAFFGQGTRLTVV.